This T cell receptor beta chain emerged from a study of regulatory T cells in long-lasting Graves disease. V trimming: 3 bases; J trimming: 5 bases; junction bases outside the gene matches: 4. This CDR3 has 14 amino acids. Germline lookup yields CDR1 LGHDT and CDR2 YNNKEL (reference sequence). Ten or more counts support this clonotype. Time point described: persistent/refractory GD, antithyroid drugs over 5 years with positive TRAb. The authors made the TCR library using RNA they extracted from PBMCs. American Thyroid Association guidelines were used to diagnose Graves' disease. Arm-PCR of CDR3 regions and iRepertoire HTBI primers were used to build TCR beta libraries. TCRdb used MiXCR to reprocess the multiplex PCR reads, holding one entry per CDR3 protein. The data hold about 470,000 distinct CDR3 sequences, with roughly 21% observed a single time.

The chain combines TRBV3-1 with TRBJ2-5; TRBD1 matches 9 bases. The sample in question was peripheral blood mononuclear cells (PBMCs), obtained when the disease was refractory, from a patient treated with antithyroid drugs. The receptor's source is a female donor with Graves disease. This chain's CDR3 is CASSQQGQGETQYF. CDR3 in DNA: TGTGCCAGCAGCCAGCAAGGACAGGGGGAGACCCAGTACTTC.